This passage covers 23 T cell receptor beta chains from one sample sequenced in a study of human T cells and chemical hapten exposure. As to time point: patch test 1, 2 weeks after DPC sensitization. Treatment of the sample: therapeutic diphenylcyclopropenone sensitization with weekly scalp DPC. Each CDR3 protein is one row after TCRdb ran MiXCR on the RACE reads. The sample gives a few hundred thousand distinct CDR3 sequences, around 5% of which show up once; 2% to 2.5% is in the top ten. The sample consisted of whole blood, taken in connection with sensitization to the hapten diphenylcyclopropenone (DPC). These receptors were obtained from a woman aged 45-65 years with alopecia areata. Some clones in this sample may be carry-over from other donors' samples.

In this sample, this clonotype turned up many times. This chain links TRBV6-2 or TRBV6-3 with TRBJ1-2; maybe TRBD1 (5 bases). The germline V and J ends were trimmed by 2 bases and 2 bases, with 12 bases remaining between them. The CDR3 spans 15 residues. The germline gives CDR1 MNHEY, CDR2 SVGEGT. The CDR3 DNA sequence: TGTGCCAGCAGTTACGGTGGGACGATCAACTATGGCTACACCTTC. Translation gives CASSYGGTINYGYTF.

This clonotype was recorded at least ten times. The chain recombines TRBV27 with TRBJ1-4; a possible D gene is TRBD1 (6 bases). Germline loops: CDR1 MNHEY, CDR2 SMNVEV (reference sequence). Between the trimmed V and J ends, which lost 3 bases and 10 bases, there was a span of 12 bases. The CDR3 is 13 amino acids. For the CDR3, the DNA is TGTGCCAGCAGTTTTCGGGACATGTCAAAACTGTTTTTT. Translated, it gives CASSFRDMSKLFF.

The sample holds many counts of this clonotype. The chain is built from TRBV7-9 and TRBJ1-1; D is possibly TRBD1 (5 bases). The CDR3 runs 12 residues. Germline CDR1 and CDR2: SEHNR and FQNEAQ (reference sequence). V lost 6 bases and J lost 6, with 11 bases in between. The chain's CDR3 is CASSLQGAEAFF. The CDR3, as DNA: TGTGCCAGCAGTTTGCAGGGAGCTGAAGCTTTCTTT. The full variable domain, rest sourced from reference TRBV7-9 and TRBJ1-1, is DTGVSQNPRHKITKRGQNVTFRCDPISEHNRLYWYRQTLGQGPEFLTYFQNEAQLEKSRLLSDRFSAERPKGSFSTLEIQRTEQGDSAMYLCASSLQGAEAFFGQGTRLTVV.

V usage is TRBV30 and J usage is TRBJ2-7; 8 bases line up with TRBD1. This CDR3 contains 14 residues. Germline V gene sequence: CDR1 GTSNPN, CDR2 SVGIG (reference sequence). The V and J ends lost 0 bases and 5 bases, in that order; junction bases with no gene match: 6. The CDR3 DNA is TGTGCCTGGAGTGTGGGGCAGGGGGCGGACGAGCAGTACTTC. It yields the protein CAWSVGQGADEQYF.

This clonotype occurred many times. The genes are TRBV3-1 and TRBJ2-1; D is undetermined. The CDR3 has 13 residues. Trimming shortened V by 0 bases and J by 5 bases, and 5 bases separated the two germline ends. Germline V lookup: CDR1 LGHDT, CDR2 YNNKEL (reference sequence). The CDR3 here is CASSQDLNNEQFF. The DNA for the CDR3 is TGTGCCAGCAGCCAAGATCTCAACAATGAGCAGTTCTTC.

The chain carries TRBV10-2 and TRBJ1-1, with D uncertain. CDR1 is WSHSY, CDR2 SAAADI, per germline. Trimming pared 0 bases from V and 2 bases from J, leaving 7 bases between. The CDR3 length is 14 residues. Here the CDR3 reads CASSESTPNTEAFF. DNA of the CDR3: TGCGCCAGCAGTGAGTCGACACCAAACACTGAAGCTTTCTTT.

Ten or more counts support this clonotype. Here the CDR3 reads CASSPGGPSGANVLTF. DNA for the CDR3: TGTGCCAGCAGCCCCGGGGGGCCGTCTGGGGCCAACGTCCTGACTTTC. The V call is TRBV16, the J call TRBJ2-6; D might be TRBD2 (7 bases). Trimming left V 4 bases short and J 1 base short, with 11 bases between. Germline CDR1 reads KGHSY; CDR2 reads FQNENV. The CDR3 totals 16 residues.

This clonotype was observed a handful of times. This chain links TRBV5-6 with TRBJ1-5; 11 nucleotides match TRBD1. The CDR3 is 17 residues long. V was pared by 4 bases and J by 4 bases, with 10 bases of the junction left unmatched. Germline-derived CDR1 and CDR2 are SGHDT and YYEEEE. The CDR3 loop is CASSRTGQGVGNQPQHF. The CDR3 DNA is TGTGCCAGCAGCCGCACGGGACAGGGGGTAGGAAATCAGCCCCAGCATTTT.

V usage is TRBV7-2 and J usage is TRBJ2-7; D is unresolved. V lost 5 bases and J 2 bases, leaving 4 bases between the germline ends. The CDR3 extends over 11 amino acids. CDR1 is SGHTA, CDR2 FQGNSA, per germline. CDR3 residues: CASSGPYEQYF. CDR3 coding DNA: TGTGCCAGCAGCGGTCCCTACGAGCAGTACTTC.

As DNA, the CDR3 is TGTGCCAGCAGTCCCCTATGGGGGTCCTACGAGCAGTACTTC. This sequence encodes CASSPLWGSYEQYF. V and J are TRBV28 and TRBJ2-7; tentatively, D is TRBD1 or TRBD2 (5 bases each). Germline V gives CDR1 MDHEN, CDR2 SYDVKM. Trimming cost V 5 bases and J 1 base, with 12 bases left between them. The CDR3 has 14 residues.

This clonotype has at least ten counts. The chain is built from TRBV7-2 and TRBJ2-1; the match to TRBD2 covers 9 bases. The germline gives CDR1 SGHTA, CDR2 FQGNSA. The CDR3 loop spans 16 amino acids. V lost 1 base to trimming and J lost 8 bases; unmatched junction nucleotides: 9. CDR3 coding DNA: TGTGCCAGCAGCTTAGTGGCGGGAGGGCCCTCGTATGAGCAGTTCTTC. This sequence encodes CASSLVAGGPSYEQFF.

The chain carries TRBV9 and TRBJ2-7; weak D call: TRBD2 (5 bases). Trimming removed 3 bases at V and 2 bases at J, with 12 bases between. The germline CDR1 and CDR2 sequences are SGDLS and YYNGEE. The CDR3 covers 14 residues. In DNA form, the CDR3 reads TGTGCCAGCAGCGCGGAGGCATGGCCCTACGAGCAGTACTTC. Encoded protein: CASSAEAWPYEQYF.

This clonotype was counted at least ten times. V usage is TRBV14 and J usage is TRBJ1-1; unclear D gene. The V and J ends lost 0 bases and 0 bases respectively, with 11 bases between them. CDR1 is SGHDN, CDR2 FVKESK, per germline. CDR3 length: 16 residues. The CDR3 DNA sequence: TGTGCCAGCAGCCAAGATCCGTTGGATATGAACACTGAAGCTTTCTTT. Amino acids: CASSQDPLDMNTEAFF.

This clonotype came up a few times. The rearrangement joins TRBV7-2 to TRBJ1-4, with TRBD1 matching over 7 bases. The CDR3 is 14 residues long. The germline V gene encodes CDR1 SGHTA and CDR2 FQGNSA. The V gene end was trimmed by 1 base and the J gene end by 12 bases; junction bases not matched to a gene: 8. The CDR3 sequence is CASSLGSGGEELFF. CDR3 DNA: TGTGCCAGCAGCTTAGGTTCAGGGGGTGAGGAACTGTTTTTT.

This clonotype was seen repeatedly, ten times or more. The V gene is TRBV12-3 or TRBV12-4, the J gene TRBJ1-5; D is unresolved. This CDR3 has 14 residues. V was cut by 2 bases and J by 3 bases, with 8 bases left in between. Here the CDR3 reads CASSLSGLNQPQHF. The CDR3 DNA follows: TGTGCCAGCAGTTTATCAGGCCTCAATCAGCCCCAGCATTTT.

Only a few counts were recorded for this clonotype. The chain employs TRBV6-1 and TRBJ1-6; 10 bases are a match to TRBD1. The CDR3 has 19 amino acids. Germline V gene sequence: CDR1 MNHNS, CDR2 SASEGT. V dropped 7 bases and J dropped 2; count of bases not matched to a gene: 14. Here the CDR3 reads CASNPSPGQGRAYNSPLHF. In DNA form, the CDR3 reads TGTGCCAGCAATCCTTCCCCGGGACAGGGGAGGGCCTATAATTCACCCCTCCACTTT.

Of note for this clonotype: A read error may be the cause here, since a much bigger clone is one base away. The chain has TRBV9 and TRBJ2-1; no firm D call. V lost 4 bases to trimming and J lost 11 bases, with 16 bases between them. CDR1 and CDR2 (germline): SGDLS, YYNGEE. The CDR3 is made up of 13 amino acids. The CDR3 loop reads CASSSGSPNQQFF. CDR3 in DNA: TGTGCCAGCAGCTCCGGGTCCCCTAATCAGCAGTTCTTC.

This clonotype was observed many times. The chain has TRBV11-3 and TRBJ2-1; no reliable D call. Germline assignment: CDR1 SGHNT and CDR2 YENEEA. The CDR3 is 13 residues long. Trimming took off 5 bases at V and 3 bases at J, with 8 bases between the two ends. Written as DNA, the CDR3 is TGTGCCAGCAGCCCAAGAGGCTACAATGAGCAGTTCTTC. This gives the protein CASSPRGYNEQFF.

The chain recombines TRBV21-1 with TRBJ1-4; the DNA was not compared with TRBD1, the D call given in the table. TRBV21-1 is reported as a pseudogene. The CDR3 runs 14 residues. CDR3 loop: CASDRLATNEKLFF. The DNA of the CDR3 is TGTGCCAGTGACAGGCTTGCAACTAATGAAAAACTGTTTTTT.

The sample holds many counts of this clonotype. The V gene is TRBV24-1, the J gene TRBJ2-1, with D possibly TRBD1 on 5 matching bases. CDR1 is KGHDR and CDR2 is SFDVKD in the germline V gene. V dropped 2 bases and J dropped 6 bases, with 13 bases sitting between them. The CDR3 has 15 amino acids. CDR3 residues: CATSDYSGNSNEQFF. The CDR3 DNA is TGTGCCACCAGTGATTACTCAGGGAATAGCAATGAGCAGTTCTTC.

The chain has TRBV6-2 or TRBV6-3 and TRBJ2-1, with TRBD1 identical over 7 bases. Germline V gene lookup returns CDR1 MNHEY and CDR2 SVGEGT. Losses at the gene ends were 5 bases for V and 5 bases for J; bases not matched to a gene: 6. This CDR3 contains 14 residues. CDR3 sequence: CASSPDRVHNEQFF. The CDR3 DNA reads TGTGCCAGCAGTCCCGACAGGGTTCACAATGAGCAGTTCTTC.

A word on this clonotype: This may be a read error, as it is one base from a much larger clone. V usage is TRBV20-1 and J usage is TRBJ1-5; D remains ambiguous. The CDR3 is 14 residues long. V gave up 3 bases and J gave up 4 bases, with 13 bases separating them. Germline assignment: CDR1 DFQATT and CDR2 SNEGSKA (reference sequence). The CDR3 nucleotides read TGCAGTGCTAGGGCTTTGTGGGAGAATCAGCCCCAGCATTTT. This sequence encodes CSARALWENQPQHF.

The rearrangement uses TRBV7-2 and TRBJ2-2; 10 bases agree with TRBD1. After removal of 5 bases from V and 8 bases from J, the junction contained 5 bases not matched to a gene. CDR1 and CDR2 from the germline V gene are SGHTA and FQGNSA. This CDR3 is built from 14 residues. CDR3 in DNA: TGTGCCAGCAGCACCCGACAGGGGGCGGGGGAGCTGTTTTTT. Translation: CASSTRQGAGELFF. Using reference TRBV7-2 and TRBJ2-2 for the parts outside the CDR3, the full variable domain is GAGVSQSPSNKVTEKGKDVELRCDPISGHTALYWYRQSLGQGLEFLIYFQGNSAPDKSGLPSDRFSAERTGGSVSTLTIQRTQQEDSAVYLCASSTRQGAGELFFGEGSRLTVL.